These 8 T cell receptor beta chains originate from one sample sequenced in a study of CD8 T cells in Susac syndrome. Random hexamers were used to reverse transcribe the RNA input (about 0.45 to 1 ug). TCRdb re-analysed the immunoSEQ multiplex PCR reads in MiXCR, keeping a single row per CDR3 protein. The profile shows approximately 200,000 distinct CDR3 sequences, about 95% of them singletons. The sample consisted of CD4+ T cells from PBMCs. Receptors were obtained from a human donor with multiple sclerosis.

The rearrangement links TRBV15 to TRBJ2-7; D possibly corresponds to TRBD1 (6 bases). CDR1 and CDR2 from the germline V gene are LNHNV and YYDKDF (reference sequence). CDR3 length equals 19 residues. V lost 0 bases and J 0 bases, leaving 21 bases between the germline ends. DNA of the CDR3: TGTGCCACCAGCAGAGATCTTGGAAGCAGGGGCCCTAGCTCCTACGAGCAGTACTTC. This translates into CATSRDLGSRGPSSYEQYF.

V and J are TRBV24-1 and TRBJ2-2; D not resolved. Germline CDR1 is KGHDR and CDR2 is SFDVKD. This CDR3 has 12 residues. Trimming shortened V by 0 bases and J by 5 bases, and 0 bases separated the two germline ends. CDR3 nucleotide sequence: TGTGCCACCAGTGATTTGACCGGGGAGCTGTTTTTT. It specifies CATSDLTGELFF.

J is TRBJ1-5 and V is TRBV30; maybe TRBD1 (6 bases). Germline V gene sequence: CDR1 GTSNPN, CDR2 SVGIG (reference sequence). The length of the CDR3 is 12 residues. V gave up 1 base and J gave up 6 bases, with 7 bases separating them. The CDR3 protein is CAWSGGGQPQHF. The CDR3 DNA sequence: TGTGCCTGGAGTGGAGGGGGTCAGCCCCAGCATTTT.

The chain couples TRBV20-1 to TRBJ2-5, with 10 bases that match TRBD1. The CDR3 extends over 13 amino acids. CDR1 is DFQATT and CDR2 is SNEGSKA in the germline V gene (reference sequence). Losses at the gene ends were 4 bases for V and 2 bases for J; bases not matched to a gene: 1. CDR3 residues: CSATDRGQETQYF. CDR3 in DNA: TGCAGTGCTACGGACAGGGGGCAAGAGACCCAGTACTTC.

J is TRBJ2-7 and V is TRBV6-5; D is possibly TRBD1 (5 bases). The CDR3 covers 11 residues. V was pared by 6 bases and J by 5 bases, with 8 bases between. Germline V gene lookup returns CDR1 MNHEY and CDR2 SVGAGI. CDR3 region: CASSQGDEQYF. CDR3 nucleotide sequence: TGTGCCAGCAGCCAGGGTGACGAGCAGTACTTC.

The chain carries TRBV24-1 and TRBJ1-1; 9 positions agree with TRBD1. J lost 2 bases, V lost 7 bases, and 7 bases had no gene match. There are 15 residues in the CDR3. Looked up from germline, CDR1 is KGHDR and CDR2 is SFDVKD. CDR3 sequence (DNA): TGTGCCACCAGGCCTACGGGACAGGGAAACACTGAAGCTTTCTTT. Translating gives CATRPTGQGNTEAFF.

This clonotype was seen only a few times. This rearrangement joins TRBV6-4 to TRBJ2-7; D is perhaps TRBD1 (6 bases). The CDR3 sequence is 12 residues long. Germline CDR1 reads MRHNA; CDR2 reads SNTAGT. Trimming took 9 bases from V and 0 from J, leaving 9 bases between them. CDR3 nucleotide sequence: TGTGCCAGTACAGGGCTCTCCTACGAGCAGTACTTC. It yields the protein CASTGLSYEQYF.

The chain has TRBV4-1 and TRBJ2-4; no clear D gene. This CDR3 has 11 amino acids. Germline V lookup: CDR1 MGHRA, CDR2 YSYEKL. The V gene lost 2 bases and the J gene lost 7 bases, with 3 bases spanning the gap. The CDR3 here is CASSQSNIQYF. The CDR3 DNA reads TGCGCCAGCAGCCAATCCAACATTCAGTACTTC.